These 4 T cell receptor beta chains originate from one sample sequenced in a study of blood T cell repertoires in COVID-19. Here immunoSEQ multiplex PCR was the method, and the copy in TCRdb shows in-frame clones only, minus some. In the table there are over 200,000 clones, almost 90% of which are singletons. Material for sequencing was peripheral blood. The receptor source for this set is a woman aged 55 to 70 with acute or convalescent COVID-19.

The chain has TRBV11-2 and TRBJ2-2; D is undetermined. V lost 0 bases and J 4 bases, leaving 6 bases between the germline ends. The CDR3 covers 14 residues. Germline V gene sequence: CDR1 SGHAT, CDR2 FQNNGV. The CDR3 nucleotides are TGTGCCAGCAGCTTAGATCGGGTCACCGGGGAGCTGTTTTTT. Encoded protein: CASSLDRVTGELFF.

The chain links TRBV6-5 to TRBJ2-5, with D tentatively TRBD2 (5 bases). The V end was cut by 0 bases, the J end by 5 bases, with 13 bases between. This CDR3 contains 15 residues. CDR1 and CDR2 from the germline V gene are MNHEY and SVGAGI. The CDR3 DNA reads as TGTGCCAGCAGTTACTCGAGGAGAACGGGGGAGACCCAGTACTTC. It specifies CASSYSRRTGETQYF.

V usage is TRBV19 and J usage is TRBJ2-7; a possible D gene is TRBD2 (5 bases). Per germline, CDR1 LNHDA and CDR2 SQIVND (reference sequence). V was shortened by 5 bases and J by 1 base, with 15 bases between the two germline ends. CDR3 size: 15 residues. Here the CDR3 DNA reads TGTGCCAGTAGTTTGGGGAGTCTGGGATCCTACGAGCAGTACTTC. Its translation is CASSLGSLGSYEQYF.

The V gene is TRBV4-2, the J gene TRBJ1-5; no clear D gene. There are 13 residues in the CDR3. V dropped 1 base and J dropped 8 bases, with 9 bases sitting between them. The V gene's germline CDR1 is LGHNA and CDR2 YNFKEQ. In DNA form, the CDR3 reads TGTGCCAGCAGCCAAGCGATCCGCGAGCCCCAGCATTTT. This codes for CASSQAIREPQHF.